The next 18 T cell receptor beta chains were all read from a single sample in a study of T-cell reconstitution after alpha-beta-depleted transplantation in children. The TCRbeta library incorporated unique molecular identifiers. TCRdb ran MiXCR on the PCR reads and lists one entry per CDR3 protein. The sample lists 500,000 to 750,000 distinct CDR3 sequences; roughly 30% were seen once. Source: PBMCs, taken before TCRalphabeta/CD19-depleted stem cell transplant. The source is a boy under two years old with Wiskott-Aldrich syndrome, due to receive a stem cell transplant.

This clonotype has just a few counts. The rearrangement joins TRBV5-1 to TRBJ2-5; D gene ambiguous. The CDR3 runs to 14 residues. The germline V gene has CDR1 SGHRS and CDR2 YFSETQ. V lost 7 bases, J lost 5 bases, and 18 bases lay in between. The CDR3 spells CASCNPPLGETQYF. The CDR3 DNA follows: TGCGCCAGCTGCAATCCACCGCTGGGGGAGACCCAGTACTTC.

This clonotype occurred many times. V and J are TRBV5-1 and TRBJ1-3, with 8 bases aligning to TRBD1. This CDR3 has 14 residues. Germline V gene data show CDR1 as SGHRS and CDR2 as YFSETQ. Trimming removed 4 bases from V and 2 bases from J; junction bases left unmatched: 2. CDR3 amino acids: CASSEQGAGNTIYF. The CDR3 nucleotides are TGCGCCAGCAGCGAACAGGGGGCTGGAAACACCATATATTTT.

This clonotype was seen a few times. This chain links TRBV4-1 with TRBJ2-2, with 11 bases matching TRBD2. The V gene end was trimmed by 0 bases and the J gene end by 0 bases; junction bases not matched to a gene: 6. Germline V CDR1 and CDR2: MGHRA, YSYEKL. There are 19 residues in the CDR3. The CDR3 region has the DNA TGCGCCAGCAGCCAAGATACACTAGCGGGAGCCGCGAACACCGGGGAGCTGTTTTTT. It specifies CASSQDTLAGAANTGELFF.

The rearrangement uses TRBV2 and TRBJ2-1; D possibly uses TRBD1 or TRBD2 (5 bases each). The V end was cut by 10 bases, the J end by 8 bases, with 30 bases between. Germline lookup yields CDR1 SNHLY and CDR2 FYNNEI. The CDR3 consists of 17 residues. The chain's CDR3 is CAMHRRSGGGSIDEQFF. The CDR3 DNA reads as TGTGCCATGCACAGGAGATCAGGAGGAGGTAGCATCGATGAGCAGTTCTTC. Full variable domain (outside the CDR3, taken from reference TRBV2 and TRBJ2-1): EPEVTQTPSHQVTQMGQEVILRCVPISNHLYFYWYRQILGQKVEFLVSFYNNEISEKSEIFDDQFSVERPDGSNFTLKIRSTKLEDSAMYFCAMHRRSGGGSIDEQFFGPGTRLTVL.

This clonotype was seen a handful of times. The chain is built from TRBV27 and TRBJ2-1, with 8 bases lining up with TRBD2. Germline V gene sequence: CDR1 MNHEY, CDR2 SMNVEV (reference sequence). The ends lost 8 bases at V and 4 bases at J; junction bases unmatched: 7. The CDR3 has 14 residues. The CDR3 DNA is TGTGCCAGCTGCAGCGGGGGCCCGTACAATGAGCAGTTCTTC. As protein: CASCSGGPYNEQFF.

This chain connects TRBV5-1 to TRBJ2-3; D is tentatively TRBD1 or TRBD2 (6 bases each). Germline V lookup: CDR1 SGHRS, CDR2 YFSETQ. With 3 bases removed from V and 4 bases from J, the gap between germline ends came to 15 bases. This CDR3 is 15 amino acids long. CDR3 sequence reads: CASSWGAGSPDTQYF. The CDR3 DNA sequence: TGCGCCAGCAGCTGGGGGGCGGGATCGCCAGATACGCAGTATTTT.

The V gene is TRBV6-1, the J gene TRBJ1-1; no reliable D call. Germline CDR1 MNHNS, CDR2 SASEGT. This CDR3 contains 13 residues. With 5 bases removed from V and 3 bases from J, the gap between germline ends came to 10 bases. CDR3 coding DNA: TGTGCCAGCAGTCCCAACCGATACACTGAAGCTTTCTTT. It encodes CASSPNRYTEAFF.

In its sample, this clonotype was seen a few times. This chain joins TRBV5-1 and TRBJ2-1, with 7 positions matching TRBD2. Looked up from germline, CDR1 is SGHRS and CDR2 is YFSETQ. V lost 3 bases, J lost 5 bases, and 8 bases stayed unmatched. The CDR3 loop spans 15 amino acids. Written as DNA, the CDR3 is TGCGCCAGCAGCTCCAGCGGGAAACTGGACAATGAGCAGTTCTTC. It translates to CASSSSGKLDNEQFF.

This clonotype was detected a few times. The chain is built from TRBV4-2 and TRBJ1-2, with TRBD1 identical over 7 bases. The V gene end was trimmed by 0 bases and the J gene end by 6 bases; junction bases not matched to a gene: 4. The CDR3 loop spans 14 amino acids. The V gene's germline CDR1 is LGHNA and CDR2 YNFKEQ. The CDR3: CASSQDIDRDGYTF. In DNA, the CDR3 is TGTGCCAGCAGCCAAGATATAGACAGGGATGGCTACACCTTC.

The chain couples TRBV12-3 or TRBV12-4 to TRBJ1-2; 7 nucleotides line up with TRBD1. CDR3 size: 14 residues. Trimming cost V 2 bases and J 1 base; bases outside gene matches: 1. The CDR3 spells CASSLQGGNYGYTF. CDR3 bases: TGTGCCAGCAGTTTACAGGGGGGTAACTATGGCTACACCTTC.

This clonotype occurred a few times. The V and J genes are TRBV29-1 and TRBJ1-1; 7 bases fit TRBD1. The CDR3 is 14 residues long. Germline CDR1 is SQVTM and CDR2 is ANQGSEA. V shed 6 bases and J 0 bases; nucleotides not matched to a gene: 7. The CDR3 loop is CSVQLRGLNTEAFF. CDR3 DNA sequence: TGCAGCGTCCAACTCAGGGGGTTGAACACTGAAGCTTTCTTT.

This chain uses TRBV7-8 with TRBJ2-4; TRBD1 agrees at 8 bases. The CDR3 is made up of 17 amino acids. V was pared by 5 bases and J by 3 bases, with 12 bases of the junction left unmatched. In germline, CDR1 is SGHVS, CDR2 FQNEAQ. In nucleotides, the CDR3 is TGTGCCAGCAGCACCCGGACAGGGTTTTTGGACAAAAACATTCAGTACTTC. Its protein product is CASSTRTGFLDKNIQYF.

The rearrangement joins TRBV20-1 to TRBJ2-1, with TRBD2 identical over 11 bases. Looked up from germline, CDR1 is DFQATT and CDR2 is SNEGSKA (reference sequence). The CDR3 is 14 residues long. In DNA form, the CDR3 reads TGCGTCATGCCCGGGACTAGCGGCTACAATGAGCAGTTCTTC. It translates to CVMPGTSGYNEQFF.

The chain joins TRBV10-1 to TRBJ2-5; 8 bases are shared with TRBD2. Germline V lookup: CDR1 WNHNN, CDR2 SYGVQD (reference sequence). CDR3 length: 17 amino acids. The ends lost 2 bases at V and 4 bases at J; junction bases unmatched: 12. This chain's CDR3 is CASSETSGLGSGETQYF. CDR3 DNA sequence: TGCGCCAGCAGTGAGACTAGCGGATTGGGATCCGGAGAGACCCAGTACTTC.

This chain joins TRBV7-9 and TRBJ1-1, with D possibly matching TRBD1 (6 bases). The length of the CDR3 is 17 residues. Germline CDR1 is SEHNR and CDR2 is FQNEAQ (reference sequence). Trimming removed 5 bases at V and 1 base at J, with 20 bases between. As DNA, the CDR3 is TGTGCCAGCAGCCCTAGCAGGGGAATGGGGGCGAACACTGAAGCTTTCTTT. This encodes CASSPSRGMGANTEAFF.

The chain carries TRBV7-2 and TRBJ2-5, with TRBD1 identical over 11 bases. The CDR3 has 17 residues. Germline V gene data show CDR1 as SGHTA and CDR2 as FQGNSA. J was trimmed by 6 bases and V by 5 bases; bases with no gene match: 14. The CDR3 is CASSPGVWTGGEKTQYF. CDR3 nucleotide sequence: TGTGCCAGCAGCCCAGGCGTCTGGACAGGGGGCGAGAAGACCCAGTACTTC.

The V and J genes are TRBV20-1 and TRBJ2-1; 9 bases agree with TRBD2. This CDR3 is built from 15 residues. Germline lookup yields CDR1 DFQATT and CDR2 SNEGSKA (reference sequence). The junction had 9 bases not matched to a gene; V was cut back by 1 base and J by 8 bases. The CDR3 DNA is TGCAGTGCTAGAGTAGGGGCTAGCGGGAAAGATGAGCAGTTCTTC. This translates into CSARVGASGKDEQFF.

The rearrangement uses TRBV6-5 and TRBJ1-1; D is unresolved. V was clipped by 4 bases and J by 3 bases, with 12 bases between them. The CDR3 loop spans 14 amino acids. CDR1 and CDR2 (germline): MNHEY, SVGAGI. The CDR3 region has the DNA TGTGCCAGCAGTTTTCTAGGTGCGGACACTGAAGCTTTCTTT. It encodes CASSFLGADTEAFF.